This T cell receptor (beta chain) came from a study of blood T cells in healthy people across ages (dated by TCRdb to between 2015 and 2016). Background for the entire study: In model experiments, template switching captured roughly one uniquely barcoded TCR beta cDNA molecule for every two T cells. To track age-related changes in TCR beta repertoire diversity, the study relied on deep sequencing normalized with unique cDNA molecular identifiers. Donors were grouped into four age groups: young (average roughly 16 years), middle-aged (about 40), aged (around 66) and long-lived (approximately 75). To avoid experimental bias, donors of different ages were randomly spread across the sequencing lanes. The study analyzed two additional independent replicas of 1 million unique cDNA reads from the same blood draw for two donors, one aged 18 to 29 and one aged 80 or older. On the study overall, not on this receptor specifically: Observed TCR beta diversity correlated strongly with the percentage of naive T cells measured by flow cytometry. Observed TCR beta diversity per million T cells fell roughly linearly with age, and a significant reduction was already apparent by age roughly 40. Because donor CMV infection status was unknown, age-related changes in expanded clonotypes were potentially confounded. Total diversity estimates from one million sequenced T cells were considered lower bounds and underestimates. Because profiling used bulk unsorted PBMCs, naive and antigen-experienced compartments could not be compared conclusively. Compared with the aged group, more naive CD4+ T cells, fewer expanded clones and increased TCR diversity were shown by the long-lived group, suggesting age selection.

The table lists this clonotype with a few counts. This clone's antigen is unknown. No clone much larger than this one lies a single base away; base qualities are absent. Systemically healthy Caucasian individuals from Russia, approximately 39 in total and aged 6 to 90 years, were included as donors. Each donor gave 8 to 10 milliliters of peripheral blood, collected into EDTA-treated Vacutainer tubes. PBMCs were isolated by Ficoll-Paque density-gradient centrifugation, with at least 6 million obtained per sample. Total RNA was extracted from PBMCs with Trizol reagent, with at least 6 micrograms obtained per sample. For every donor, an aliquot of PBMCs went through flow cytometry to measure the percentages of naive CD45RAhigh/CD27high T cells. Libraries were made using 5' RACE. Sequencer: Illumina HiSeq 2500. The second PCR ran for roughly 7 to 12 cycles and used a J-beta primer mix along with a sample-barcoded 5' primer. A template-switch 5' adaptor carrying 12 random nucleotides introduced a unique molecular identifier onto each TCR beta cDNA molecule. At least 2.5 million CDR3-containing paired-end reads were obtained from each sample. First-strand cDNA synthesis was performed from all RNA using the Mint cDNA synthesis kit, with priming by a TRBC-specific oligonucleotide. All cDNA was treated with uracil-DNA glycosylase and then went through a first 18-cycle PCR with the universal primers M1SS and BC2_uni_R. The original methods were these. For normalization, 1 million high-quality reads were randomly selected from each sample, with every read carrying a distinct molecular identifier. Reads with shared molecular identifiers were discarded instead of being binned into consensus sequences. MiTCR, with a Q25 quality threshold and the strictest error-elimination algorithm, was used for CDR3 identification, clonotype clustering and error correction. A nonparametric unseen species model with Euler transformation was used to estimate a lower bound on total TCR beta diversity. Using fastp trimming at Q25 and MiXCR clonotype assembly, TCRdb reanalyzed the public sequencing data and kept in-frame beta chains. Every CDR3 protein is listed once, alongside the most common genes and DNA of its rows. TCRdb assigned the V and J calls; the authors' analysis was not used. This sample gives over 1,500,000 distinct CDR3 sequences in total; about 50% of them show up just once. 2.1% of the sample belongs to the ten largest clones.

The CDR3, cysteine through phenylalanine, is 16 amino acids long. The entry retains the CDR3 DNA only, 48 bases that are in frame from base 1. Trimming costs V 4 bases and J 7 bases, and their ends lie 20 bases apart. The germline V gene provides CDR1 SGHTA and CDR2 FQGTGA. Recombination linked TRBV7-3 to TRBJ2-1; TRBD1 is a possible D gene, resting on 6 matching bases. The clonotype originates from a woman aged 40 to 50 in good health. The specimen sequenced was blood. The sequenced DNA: TGTGCCAGCAGCTCTCGGTCAGGGGACCTTAGAAATGAGCAGTTCTTC. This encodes CASSSRSGDLRNEQFF.